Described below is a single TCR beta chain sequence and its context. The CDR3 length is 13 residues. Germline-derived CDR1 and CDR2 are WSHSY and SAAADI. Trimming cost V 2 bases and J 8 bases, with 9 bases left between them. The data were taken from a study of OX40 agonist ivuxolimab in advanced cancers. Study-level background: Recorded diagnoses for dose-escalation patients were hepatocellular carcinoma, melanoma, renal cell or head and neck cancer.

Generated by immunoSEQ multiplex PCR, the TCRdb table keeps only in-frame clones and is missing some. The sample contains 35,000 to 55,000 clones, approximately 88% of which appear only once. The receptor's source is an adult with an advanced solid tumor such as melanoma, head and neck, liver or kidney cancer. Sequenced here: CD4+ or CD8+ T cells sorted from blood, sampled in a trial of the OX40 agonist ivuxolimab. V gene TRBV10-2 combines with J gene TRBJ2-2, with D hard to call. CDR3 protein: CASSEGQGGELFF. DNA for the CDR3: TGCGCCAGCAGTGAGGGTCAAGGTGGGGAGCTGTTTTTT.